The entry below gives a single T cell receptor beta chain sequence along with its context. From germline, CDR1 is ENHRY and CDR2 SYGVKD. This CDR3 has 12 residues. V was clipped by 4 bases and J by 12 bases, with 13 bases between them. Under the authors' procedure: Amplification of reference gene primers provided the estimated nucleated cell counts. Sequencing was performed with immunoSEQ multiplex PCR; in TCRdb, only in-frame clones are kept and a portion is missing. The V and J calls and clone size were taken over from that table, and D and trimming were inferred from the DNA. This sample has more than 85,000 clones; approximately 90% occur once, and the top ten carry 1.1%. The sample is drawn from a study of blood T cell repertoires in COVID-19. Study as a whole: Italy, Spain and the United States were the sources of the convalescent and acute COVID-19 samples. T cells, B-cell-depleted T cells, or PBMCs supplied cDNA or gDNA.

This chain connects TRBV10-3 to TRBJ2-1; D is possibly TRBD2 (6 bases). Sample: peripheral blood. The TCR originated in a human donor in a cohort sampled during active COVID-19. The CDR3 region is CAISAGVRGQFF. CDR3 coding DNA: TGTGCCATCAGTGCGGGGGTTCGTGGGCAGTTCTTC.